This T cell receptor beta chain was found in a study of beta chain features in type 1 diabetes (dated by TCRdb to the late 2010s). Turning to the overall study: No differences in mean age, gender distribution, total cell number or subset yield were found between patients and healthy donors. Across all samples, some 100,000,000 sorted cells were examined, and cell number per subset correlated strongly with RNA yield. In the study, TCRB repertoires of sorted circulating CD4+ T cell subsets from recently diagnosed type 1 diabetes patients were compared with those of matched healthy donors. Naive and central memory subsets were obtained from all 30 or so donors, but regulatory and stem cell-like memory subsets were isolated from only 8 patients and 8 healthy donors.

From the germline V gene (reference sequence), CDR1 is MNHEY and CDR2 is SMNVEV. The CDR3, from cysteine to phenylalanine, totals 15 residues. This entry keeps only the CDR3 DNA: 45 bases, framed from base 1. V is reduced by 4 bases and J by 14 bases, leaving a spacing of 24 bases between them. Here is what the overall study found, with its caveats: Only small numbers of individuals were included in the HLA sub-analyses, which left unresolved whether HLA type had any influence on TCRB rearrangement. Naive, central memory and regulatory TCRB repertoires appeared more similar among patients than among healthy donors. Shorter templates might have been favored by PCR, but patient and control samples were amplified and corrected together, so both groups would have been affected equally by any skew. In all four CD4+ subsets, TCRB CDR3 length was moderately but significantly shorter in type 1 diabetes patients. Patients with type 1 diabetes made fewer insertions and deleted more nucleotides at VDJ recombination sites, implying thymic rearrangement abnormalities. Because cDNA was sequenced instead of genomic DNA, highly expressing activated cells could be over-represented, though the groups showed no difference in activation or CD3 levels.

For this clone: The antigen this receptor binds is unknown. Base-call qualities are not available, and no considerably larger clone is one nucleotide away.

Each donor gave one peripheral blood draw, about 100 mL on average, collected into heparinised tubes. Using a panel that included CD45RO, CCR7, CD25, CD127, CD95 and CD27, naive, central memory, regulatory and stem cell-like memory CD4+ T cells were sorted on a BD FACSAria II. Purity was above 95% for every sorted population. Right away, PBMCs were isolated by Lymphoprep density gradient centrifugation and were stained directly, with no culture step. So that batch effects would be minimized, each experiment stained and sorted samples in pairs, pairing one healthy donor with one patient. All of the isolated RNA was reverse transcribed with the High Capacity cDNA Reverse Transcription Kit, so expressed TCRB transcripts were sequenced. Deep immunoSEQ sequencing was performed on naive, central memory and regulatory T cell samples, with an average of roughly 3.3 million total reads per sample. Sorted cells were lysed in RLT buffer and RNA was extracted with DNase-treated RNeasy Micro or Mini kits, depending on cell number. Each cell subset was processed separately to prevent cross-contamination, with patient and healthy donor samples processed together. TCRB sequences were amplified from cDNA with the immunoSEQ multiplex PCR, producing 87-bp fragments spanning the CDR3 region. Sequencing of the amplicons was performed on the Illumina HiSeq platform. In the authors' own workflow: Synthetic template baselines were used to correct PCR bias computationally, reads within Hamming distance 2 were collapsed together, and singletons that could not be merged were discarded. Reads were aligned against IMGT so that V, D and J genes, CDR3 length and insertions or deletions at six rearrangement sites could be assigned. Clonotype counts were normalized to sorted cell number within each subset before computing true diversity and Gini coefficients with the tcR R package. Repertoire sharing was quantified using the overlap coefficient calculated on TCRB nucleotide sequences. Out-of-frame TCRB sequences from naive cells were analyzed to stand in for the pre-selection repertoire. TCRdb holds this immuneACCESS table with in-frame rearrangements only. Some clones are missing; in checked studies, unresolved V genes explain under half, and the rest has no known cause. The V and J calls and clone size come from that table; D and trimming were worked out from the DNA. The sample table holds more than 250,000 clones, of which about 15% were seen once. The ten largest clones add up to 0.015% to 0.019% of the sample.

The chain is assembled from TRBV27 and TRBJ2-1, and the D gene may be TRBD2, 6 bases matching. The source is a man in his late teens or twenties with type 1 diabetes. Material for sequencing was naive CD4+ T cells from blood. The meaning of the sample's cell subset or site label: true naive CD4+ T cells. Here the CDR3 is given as CASSWTKRASSVEFF. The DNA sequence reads TGTGCCAGCAGTTGGACTAAGCGGGCCTCCTCGGTGGAGTTCTTC.